The T cell receptor beta chain described here comes from a study of T cells after yellow fever vaccination. Study results and limitations: Weaker, the secondary response had a peak occurring faster, on day 5 versus 15.

This clonotype was found a few times. Antigen: not known. CDR1 is DFQATT and CDR2 is SNEGSKA in the germline V gene (reference sequence). The CDR3 has 14 residues. Trimming at V came to 3 bases and at J to 4 bases, leaving 7 bases not matched to a gene. Generation of TCR cDNA used 5'RACE template switching (which added a universal primer site and UMIs). TCRdb ran MiXCR on the 5' RACE reads and lists one entry per CDR3 protein. The table lists roughly 320,000 distinct CDR3 sequences, about 10% of them singletons. The receptor's source is a man younger than 30 who received the YFV17D yellow fever vaccine. The sample consisted of CD4+ T cells sorted from PBMCs, taken 45 days after the yellow fever booster vaccination. The chain joins TRBV20-1 to TRBJ2-3, with 7 bases fitting TRBD2. CDR3 nucleotide sequence: TGCAGTGCTAGCGGGGGGTTGGGGGCAGATACGCAGTATTTT. It specifies CSASGGLGADTQYF.